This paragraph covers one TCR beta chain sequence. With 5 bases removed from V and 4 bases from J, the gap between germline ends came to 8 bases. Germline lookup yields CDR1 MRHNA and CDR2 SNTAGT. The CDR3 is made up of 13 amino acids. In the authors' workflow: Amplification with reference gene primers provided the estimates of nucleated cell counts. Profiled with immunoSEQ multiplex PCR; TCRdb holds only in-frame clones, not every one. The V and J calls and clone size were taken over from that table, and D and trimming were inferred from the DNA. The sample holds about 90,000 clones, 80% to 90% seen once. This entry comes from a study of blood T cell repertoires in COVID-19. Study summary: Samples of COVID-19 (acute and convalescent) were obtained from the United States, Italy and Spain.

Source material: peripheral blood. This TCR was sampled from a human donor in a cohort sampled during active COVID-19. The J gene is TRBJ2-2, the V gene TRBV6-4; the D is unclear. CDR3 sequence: CASSPEATGELFF. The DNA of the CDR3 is TGTGCCAGCAGTCCCGAAGCCACCGGGGAGCTGTTTTTT.